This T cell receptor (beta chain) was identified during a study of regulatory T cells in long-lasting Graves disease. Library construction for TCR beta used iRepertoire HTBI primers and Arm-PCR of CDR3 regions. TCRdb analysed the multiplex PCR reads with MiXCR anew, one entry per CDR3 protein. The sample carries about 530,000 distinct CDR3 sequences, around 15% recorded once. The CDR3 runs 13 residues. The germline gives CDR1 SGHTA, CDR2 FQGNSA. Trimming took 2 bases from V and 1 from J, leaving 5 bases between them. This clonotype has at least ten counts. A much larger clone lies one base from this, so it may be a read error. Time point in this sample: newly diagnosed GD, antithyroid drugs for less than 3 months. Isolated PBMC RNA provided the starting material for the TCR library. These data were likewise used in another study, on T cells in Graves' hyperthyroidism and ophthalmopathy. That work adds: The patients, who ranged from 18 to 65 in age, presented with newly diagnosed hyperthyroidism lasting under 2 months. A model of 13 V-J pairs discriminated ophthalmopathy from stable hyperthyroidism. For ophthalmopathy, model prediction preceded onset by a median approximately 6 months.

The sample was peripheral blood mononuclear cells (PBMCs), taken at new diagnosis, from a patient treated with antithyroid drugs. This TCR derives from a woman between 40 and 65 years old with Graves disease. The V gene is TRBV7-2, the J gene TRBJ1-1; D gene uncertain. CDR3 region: CASSLWQNTEAFF. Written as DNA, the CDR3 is TGTGCCAGCAGCTTATGGCAGAACACTGAAGCTTTCTTT. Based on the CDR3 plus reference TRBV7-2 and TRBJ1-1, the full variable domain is GAGVSQSPSNKVTEKGKDVELRCDPISGHTALYWYRQSLGQGLEFLIYFQGNSAPDKSGLPSDRFSAERTGGSVSTLTIQRTQQEDSAVYLCASSLWQNTEAFFGQGTRLTVV.